The 24 T cell receptor beta chains below were found in one sample sequenced in a study of OX40 agonist ivuxolimab in advanced cancers. Generated by immunoSEQ multiplex PCR, the TCRdb table keeps only in-frame clones and is missing some. The sample shows 30,000 to 40,000 clones, over 60% of them seen only once. The sample here was CD4+ or CD8+ T cells sorted from blood, taken in a trial of the OX40 agonist ivuxolimab. These receptors were taken from an adult with an advanced solid tumor such as melanoma, head and neck, liver or kidney cancer.

The V call is TRBV18, the J call TRBJ2-7, with TRBD1 as a possible D gene (5 bases). Trimming removed 3 bases from V and 4 bases from J, with 13 bases in between. CDR1 is KGHSH and CDR2 is LQKENI in the germline V gene. The CDR3 runs to 14 residues. The CDR3 sequence: CASSPDSELYEQYF. The DNA for the CDR3 is TGTGCCAGCTCACCCGACAGCGAATTATACGAGCAGTACTTC.

The rearrangement links TRBV21-1 to TRBJ1-2; the table's D gene call, TRBD1, was not cross checked with the DNA. TRBV21-1 is described as a pseudogene. The CDR3 contains 16 residues. The CDR3 loop reads CASSKGGQGANYGYTF. CDR3 coding DNA: TGTGCCAGCAGCAAGGGGGGACAGGGGGCTAACTATGGCTACACCTTC.

The CDR3 DNA is TGCAGCGTTGCGGCGGGACTCAACAACAATGAGCAGTTCTTC. It encodes CSVAAGLNNNEQFF. This chain uses TRBV29-1 with TRBJ2-1; TRBD2 is a possible D gene (6 bases). Germline V lookup: CDR1 SQVTM, CDR2 ANQGSEA. The V gene lost 4 bases and the J gene lost 5 bases, with 15 bases spanning the gap. The CDR3 is 14 residues long.

The chain employs TRBV5-1 and TRBJ2-3; 10 bases are a match to TRBD1. V gave up 6 bases and J gave up 4 bases; unmatched junction bases: 8. The CDR3 sequence is 15 residues long. Germline V gene data show CDR1 as SGHRS and CDR2 as YFSETQ. The CDR3 coding sequence is TGCGCCAGCAATCAAGGACAGGGGGTCGCAGATACGCAGTATTTT. It codes for CASNQGQGVADTQYF.

This clone was counted between two and nine times. The chain employs TRBV14 and TRBJ2-3, with a tentative D call TRBD1 (5 bases). This CDR3 contains 14 residues. Per germline, CDR1 SGHDN and CDR2 FVKESK. Trimming removed 4 bases at V and 2 bases at J, with 10 bases between. CDR3 amino acids: CASSPTGFTDTQYF. As DNA, the CDR3 is TGTGCCAGCAGCCCCACAGGATTCACAGATACGCAGTATTTT.

The genes are TRBV19 and TRBJ2-7, with a tentative D call TRBD1 (6 bases). The V gene's germline CDR1 is LNHDA and CDR2 SQIVND (reference sequence). Trimming stripped 4 bases from V and 6 bases from J, with 13 bases between. This CDR3 has 13 residues. The CDR3, as DNA: TGTGCCAGTAGTAAAAACAGGGAATCCGAGCAGTACTTC. Translation: CASSKNRESEQYF.

This clone is a singleton in its sample. The chain employs TRBV29-1 and TRBJ2-3, with 13 bases identical to TRBD2. The CDR3 totals 17 residues. Germline V gives CDR1 SQVTM, CDR2 ANQGSEA. With V trimmed by 7 bases and J by 0 bases, 10 bases remained unmatched. The CDR3 DNA follows: TGCAGCGCCGAACTAGCGGGAGGGCCGGGGAGCACAGATACGCAGTATTTT. It codes for CSAELAGGPGSTDTQYF.

This clone occurred once. This chain connects TRBV27 to TRBJ2-1; D is uncertain. CDR1 is MNHEY and CDR2 is SMNVEV in the germline V gene (reference sequence). The CDR3 is 15 amino acids. V lost 3 bases and J 0 bases, leaving 9 bases between the germline ends. The CDR3 loop reads CASSLTVFSYNEQFF. CDR3 nucleotides: TGTGCCAGCAGTTTGACTGTGTTCTCCTACAATGAGCAGTTCTTC.

The genes are TRBV11-2 and TRBJ1-1, with a possible D match to TRBD1 (6 bases). V gave up 5 bases and J gave up 6 bases, with 16 bases separating them. Germline CDR1 reads SGHAT; CDR2 reads FQNNGV. This CDR3 has 14 amino acids. CDR3 sequence reads: CASSLLPGDPEAFF. The CDR3 DNA sequence: TGTGCCAGCAGCCTACTTCCAGGGGACCCTGAAGCTTTCTTT.

The chain uses TRBV6-1 and TRBJ1-4, with a weak D call TRBD1 (6 bases). Per the germline V gene, CDR1 is MNHNS and CDR2 is SASEGT. V gave up 6 bases and J gave up 8 bases, with 19 bases separating them. This CDR3 has 15 residues. The CDR3 sequence is CASSQGGGAGEKLFF. The CDR3 DNA sequence: TGTGCCAGCAGCCAAGGAGGGGGGGCCGGGGAAAAACTGTTTTTT.

The count of this clone is one. The chain employs TRBV7-2 and TRBJ2-3, with 8 positions matching TRBD2. CDR1 is SGHTA, CDR2 FQGNSA, per germline. Trimming cost V 1 base and J 4 bases; bases outside gene matches: 7. CDR3 size: 16 residues. CDR3 bases: TGTGCCAGCAGCTTAGGCGGCGGGAGGAACGCAGATACGCAGTATTTT. Amino acids: CASSLGGGRNADTQYF. The whole variable domain, filled in from reference TRBV7-2 and TRBJ2-3, reads GAGVSQSPSNKVTEKGKDVELRCDPISGHTALYWYRQSLGQGLEFLIYFQGNSAPDKSGLPSDRFSAERTGGSVSTLTIQRTQQEDSAVYLCASSLGGGRNADTQYFGPGTRLTVL.

The V call is TRBV7-6, the J call TRBJ2-5, with TRBD2 identical over 12 bases. The end of the DNA is better explained by TRBJ2-7, so the J call may be wrong. The CDR3 is 14 residues long. From germline, CDR1 is SGHVS and CDR2 FNYEAQ. The CDR3 sequence: CASSASGRGYEQYF. CDR3 nucleotide sequence: TGTGCCAGCAGCGCTAGCGGGAGGGGCTACGAGCAGTACTTC.

In this sample, this clone turned up once. This chain links TRBV19 with TRBJ2-1; TRBD2 agrees at 7 bases. This CDR3 has 16 residues. Trimming took 5 bases from V and 0 from J; bases not matched to a gene: 7. The germline V gene encodes CDR1 LNHDA and CDR2 SQIVND (reference sequence). The CDR3, as DNA: TGTGCCAGTAGTCCCTTACTAGCGCCCTCCTACAATGAGCAGTTCTTC. It yields the protein CASSPLLAPSYNEQFF.

The rearrangement links TRBV19 to TRBJ2-3, with TRBD2 identical over 9 bases. This CDR3 contains 14 residues. CDR1 and CDR2 from the germline V gene are LNHDA and SQIVND (reference sequence). Trimming at V came to 3 bases and at J to 4 bases, leaving 2 bases not matched to a gene. The CDR3: CASSMAGGADTQYF. The CDR3 region has the DNA TGTGCCAGTAGTATGGCGGGAGGGGCAGATACGCAGTATTTT.

The J gene is TRBJ1-6, the V gene TRBV7-2; 8 positions agree with TRBD1. V lost 5 bases, J lost 5 bases, and 5 bases stayed unmatched. This CDR3 contains 15 residues. Germline CDR1 and CDR2: SGHTA and FQGNSA. The DNA for the CDR3 is TGTGCCAGCAGCCCCGGACAGGGAGATAATTCACCCCTCCACTTT. This sequence encodes CASSPGQGDNSPLHF.

CDR3 DNA sequence: TGTGCCAGCAGTGAATCCCCTACAGGGGTCTCTGGCGAGCAGTACTTC. Its protein product is CASSESPTGVSGEQYF. The chain combines TRBV6-1 with TRBJ2-7; 7 positions agree with TRBD1. The CDR3 is 16 residues long. The V gene end was trimmed by 2 bases and the J gene end by 6 bases; junction bases not matched to a gene: 13. Germline CDR1 and CDR2: MNHNS and SASEGT.

This chain links TRBV6-1 with TRBJ1-1; no firm D call. Trimming took off 4 bases at V and 1 base at J, with 13 bases between the two ends. The length of the CDR3 is 15 residues. In germline, CDR1 is MNHNS, CDR2 SASEGT. The CDR3 sequence is CASSGRRAGNTEAFF. DNA for the CDR3: TGTGCCAGCAGTGGCCGTCGCGCGGGGAACACTGAAGCTTTCTTT.

This sequence joins TRBV7-2 and TRBJ2-7, with TRBD1 matching over 10 bases. J gave up 1 base and V 3 bases, and 3 bases lay outside the gene matches. The CDR3 contains 15 residues. CDR1 and CDR2 (germline): SGHTA, FQGNSA. The CDR3 is CASSFRDRGSYEQYF. CDR3 DNA: TGTGCCAGCAGCTTCCGGGACAGGGGTTCCTACGAGCAGTACTTC.

The CDR3 region has the DNA TGTGCCAGCAGCGGCGATTGGCGGGAGGCCACAGATACGCAGTATTTT. This codes for CASSGDWREATDTQYF. The chain uses TRBV11-2 and TRBJ2-3; TRBD2 agrees at 8 bases. After removal of 5 bases from V and 2 bases from J, the junction contained 9 bases not matched to a gene. CDR1 SGHAT and CDR2 FQNNGV come from the germline V gene. The CDR3 consists of 16 residues.

The chain recombines TRBV5-1 with TRBJ2-1; D remains unclear. The CDR3 length is 14 residues. Germline lookup yields CDR1 SGHRS and CDR2 YFSETQ. V lost 2 bases, J lost 4 bases, and 10 bases lay in between. CDR3 sequence: CASSFQAAYNEQFF. The CDR3 coding sequence is TGCGCCAGCAGCTTCCAGGCAGCTTACAATGAGCAGTTCTTC.

The rearrangement links TRBV6-6 to TRBJ1-4, with D possibly being TRBD1 (5 bases). Deletions cut 5 bases from V and 3 bases from J, with 16 bases between. The CDR3 sequence is 16 residues long. Looked up from germline, CDR1 is MNHNY and CDR2 is SVGAGI (reference sequence). The CDR3 sequence: CASSPRGRSANEKLFF. The CDR3 DNA is TGTGCCAGCAGTCCCCGGGGGAGGTCGGCTAATGAAAAACTGTTTTTT.

The CDR3 loop reads CASSHSQLGYTF. The CDR3, as DNA: TGTGCCAGCAGCCACTCCCAGCTGGGCTACACCTTC. The rearrangement joins TRBV16 to TRBJ1-2; D is ambiguous. Trimming shortened V by 3 bases and J by 8 bases, and 10 bases separated the two germline ends. There are 12 residues in the CDR3. Germline assignment: CDR1 KGHSY and CDR2 FQNENV.

This chain links TRBV18 with TRBJ2-7; 10 positions agree with TRBD2. In germline, CDR1 is KGHSH, CDR2 LQKENI. The CDR3 covers 15 residues. The V and J ends lost 5 bases and 5 bases, in that order; junction bases with no gene match: 9. CDR3 in amino acids: CASSEGTSEGHEQYF. CDR3 in DNA: TGTGCCAGCTCAGAGGGGACTAGCGAAGGCCACGAGCAGTACTTC.

The CDR3 loop reads CASSCRSSRQSRANVLTF. The CDR3, as DNA: TGTGCCAGCAGCTGCAGATCATCTCGACAAAGTCGGGCCAACGTCCTGACTTTC. The J gene is TRBJ2-6, the V gene TRBV11-3; D is undetermined. Trimming pared 4 bases from V and 5 bases from J, leaving 21 bases between. This CDR3 contains 18 residues. From germline, CDR1 is SGHNT and CDR2 YENEEA.